The sample holds one count of the clone carrying this T cell receptor (beta chain). The CDR3 has 15 residues. The V end lost 3 bases, the J end lost 1 base, and 10 bases lay between the germline ends. Per germline, CDR1 MDHEN and CDR2 SYDVKM. This sample was included in a study of technical replicates of blood from a handful of donors. The protocol was immunoSEQ multiplex PCR, while the TCRdb copy is restricted to in-frame clones and leaves out a portion. The table records around 79,000 clones, over 90% of them present only once. The sequence was obtained from a human donor in good health. The sample consisted of T cells isolated from PBMCs. V usage is TRBV28 and J usage is TRBJ1-5, with D perhaps TRBD1 (5 bases). The CDR3 region is CASSFLGGSNQPQHF. The CDR3 coding sequence is TGTGCCAGCAGTTTCCTCGGGGGAAGCAATCAGCCCCAGCATTTT.